This T cell receptor beta chain is drawn from a study of cytomegalovirus exposure and HLA in healthy donors. The study, taken as a whole, reports: Most likely, a cluster of highly shared sequence variants arose as a sequencing artifact. In a later analysis, parvovirus B19, influenza, CMV and Epstein-Barr virus appeared linked to several top co-occurrence clusters.

Germline V gene sequence: CDR1 SGHVS, CDR2 FQNEAQ. This CDR3 region has 19 residues. V gave up 4 bases and J gave up 3 bases; unmatched junction bases: 11. A remark on this clone: Antigen unknown.

60 Vbeta and 13 Jbeta primers were used in PCR. Repertoires were generated with immunoSEQ multiplex PCR, while TCRdb's copy carries only in-frame clones and drops some. The table has 85,000 to 100,000 clones, around four fifths seen once; the top ten hold roughly 6.6%. This sequence joins TRBV7-8 and TRBJ2-1, with 14 bases that match TRBD2. Specimen: PBMCs. The receptor was isolated from a man over 45 in good health and CMV-seropositive. CDR3 region: CASSSRTGLAGGYYNEQFF. DNA for the CDR3: TGTGCCAGCAGCTCTAGGACTGGACTAGCGGGGGGTTACTACAATGAGCAGTTCTTC.